A single sample is the source of the 27 T cell receptor beta chains below, sequenced in a study of Graves' ophthalmopathy and Graves' hyperthyroidism. Investigators amplified TCR beta CDR3 regions from RNA transcripts. Second-round multiplex PCR came after a first-round RT-PCR that employed HTBI primers. Each CDR3 protein gets one entry after TCRdb re-called the multiplex PCR reads with MiXCR. This table has about 700,000 distinct CDR3 sequences, roughly two fifths appearing once. The sample consisted of peripheral blood. The source of these receptors is an adult man with Graves' ophthalmopathy.

The V call is TRBV20-1, the J call TRBJ2-7, with D perhaps assigned TRBD1 or TRBD2 (5 bases each). This CDR3 has 15 residues. Between the trimmed V and J ends, which lost 0 bases and 3 bases, there was a span of 15 bases. Germline V CDR1 and CDR2: DFQATT, SNEGSKA (reference sequence). DNA for the CDR3: TGCAGTGCTAGAGATGGGGGATCACCTAACTACGAGCAGTACTTC. Translation: CSARDGGSPNYEQYF.

In regard to this clonotype: This clone may be a read error of a much larger clone one base away. The chain has TRBV2 and TRBJ2-2; D remains ambiguous. In germline, CDR1 is SNHLY, CDR2 FYNNEI. This CDR3 is built from 14 residues. The CDR3 sequence: CASSRARNSGELFF. DNA for the CDR3: TGTGCCAGCAGCCGGGCCCGGAACTCCGGGGAGCTGTTTTTT.

This sequence joins TRBV25-1 and TRBJ2-5; D possibly corresponds to TRBD2 (6 bases). Trimming removed 5 bases from V and 4 bases from J, with 17 bases in between. Germline lookup yields CDR1 MGHDK and CDR2 SYGVNS. There are 15 residues in the CDR3. The CDR3 sequence: CASSRSGVAGETQYF. CDR3 nucleotide sequence: TGTGCCAGCAGTCGGTCGGGAGTAGCCGGAGAGACCCAGTACTTC.

As regards this clonotype: Being one base from a much bigger clone, this may be a read error. The chain is built from TRBV7-8 and TRBJ2-2; D remains ambiguous. Germline V gene data show CDR1 as SGHVS and CDR2 as FQNEAQ. Trimming pared 5 bases from V and 1 base from J, leaving 8 bases between. This CDR3 region has 14 residues. The DNA of the CDR3 is TGTGCCAGCAGCCAAGATATGAACACCGGGGAGCTGTTTTTT. It specifies CASSQDMNTGELFF.

The chain recombines TRBV7-2 with TRBJ2-6; D gene uncertain. V shed 5 bases and J shed 2 bases, with 10 bases lying between them. The CDR3 runs to 15 residues. The germline gives CDR1 SGHTA, CDR2 FQGNSA. The CDR3 protein is CASSPLSPGANVLTF. CDR3 nucleotides: TGTGCCAGCAGCCCACTCTCGCCTGGGGCCAACGTCCTGACTTTC.

This clonotype appeared many times. The chain couples TRBV24-1 to TRBJ2-7; D may correspond to TRBD1 or TRBD2 (5 bases each). With 3 bases removed from V and 1 base from J, the gap between germline ends came to 12 bases. Germline lookup yields CDR1 KGHDR and CDR2 SFDVKD. CDR3 length: 15 residues. This CDR3 is CATSDPGTGSYEQYF. In DNA form, the CDR3 reads TGTGCCACCAGTGATCCGGGGACGGGATCCTACGAGCAGTACTTC.

V usage is TRBV30 and J usage is TRBJ1-5; D call uncertain. Trimming shortened V by 0 bases and J by 4 bases, and 1 base separated the two germline ends. Germline V gene lookup returns CDR1 GTSNPN and CDR2 SVGIG (reference sequence). The CDR3 extends over 11 amino acids. This CDR3 reads CAWSVNQPQHF. CDR3 DNA sequence: TGTGCCTGGAGTGTTAATCAGCCCCAGCATTTT.

This clonotype was detected many times. The rearrangement joins TRBV7-9 to TRBJ2-7, with 8 bases fitting TRBD1. The CDR3 spans 16 residues. Germline assignment: CDR1 SEHNR and CDR2 FQNEAQ (reference sequence). Trimming removed 5 bases from V and 0 bases from J; junction bases left unmatched: 9. CDR3 protein: CASSQGGTGDSYEQYF. The CDR3 coding sequence is TGTGCCAGCAGCCAGGGTGGGACAGGAGACTCCTACGAGCAGTACTTC. Variable domain in full (rest from reference TRBV7-9 and TRBJ2-7): DTGVSQNPRHKITKRGQNVTFRCDPISEHNRLYWYRQTLGQGPEFLTYFQNEAQLEKSRLLSDRFSAERPKGSFSTLEIQRTEQGDSAMYLCASSQGGTGDSYEQYFGPGTRLTVT.

The chain recombines TRBV4-3 with TRBJ1-6, with 10 positions matching TRBD1. There are 16 residues in the CDR3. The V gene end was trimmed by 1 base and the J gene end by 10 bases; junction bases not matched to a gene: 7. The V gene's germline CDR1 is LGHNA and CDR2 YSLEER. CDR3 amino acids: CASSQGQGAVRSPLHF. The CDR3 DNA follows: TGCGCCAGCAGCCAAGGACAGGGGGCCGTGAGATCACCCCTCCACTTT.

This clonotype was detected many times. The chain combines TRBV2 with TRBJ1-5; D is perhaps TRBD1 (5 bases). CDR1 and CDR2 from the germline V gene are SNHLY and FYNNEI. This CDR3 region has 14 residues. V lost 2 bases and J lost 4, with 9 bases in between. The CDR3 DNA sequence: TGTGCCAGCAGTGAACAGGGAAGGAATCAGCCCCAGCATTTT. This sequence encodes CASSEQGRNQPQHF. Full variable domain (missing parts from reference TRBV2 and TRBJ1-5): EPEVTQTPSHQVTQMGQEVILRCVPISNHLYFYWYRQILGQKVEFLVSFYNNEISEKSEIFDDQFSVERPDGSNFTLKIRSTKLEDSAMYFCASSEQGRNQPQHFGDGTRLSIL.

This clonotype was detected a few times. This could be a read error, since a much larger clone is one nucleotide away. The J gene is TRBJ1-4, the V gene TRBV20-1, with no clear D. This CDR3 comprises 14 residues. Germline V CDR1 and CDR2: DFQATT, SNEGSKA (reference sequence). Trimming removed 1 base from V and 2 bases from J, with 8 bases in between. The CDR3 is CSARGLGTNEKLFF. CDR3 sequence (DNA): TGCAGTGCTAGAGGGTTGGGCACTAATGAAAAACTGTTTTTT.

This clonotype was recorded a few times. An end of the junction does not agree with germline; a read error may underlie this. The chain joins TRBV11-3 to TRBJ2-5, with 14 bases matching TRBD2. This CDR3 contains 17 residues. CDR1 is SGHNT and CDR2 is YENEEA in the germline V gene. The CDR3 bases are TGTGCCAGCAGTATCACCTGGACTAGCGGGAGGCTGAAGACCCGGTACTTC. Residues: CASSITWTSGRLKTRYF. Using reference TRBV11-3 and TRBJ2-5 for the parts outside the CDR3, the full variable domain is EAGVVQSPRYKIIEKKQPVAFWCNPISGHNTLYWYLQNLGQGPELLIRYENEEAVDDSQLPKDRFSAERLKGVDSTLKIQPAELGDSAVYLCASSITWTSGRLKTRYFGPGTRLLVL.

V gene TRBV7-9 combines with J gene TRBJ2-5; D perhaps matches TRBD2 (6 bases). The J call could be wrong; TRBJ2-7 is a better fit for the DNA end. The V gene's germline CDR1 is SEHNR and CDR2 FQNEAQ (reference sequence). CDR3 size: 16 residues. This CDR3 is CASSSVPGESSYEQYF. DNA of the CDR3: TGTGCCAGCAGCTCGGTACCGGGGGAGAGCTCCTACGAGCAGTACTTC.

This clonotype was seen a few times. This chain uses TRBV7-3 with TRBJ2-7; TRBD1 is a possible D gene (5 bases). CDR1 is SGHTA, CDR2 FQGTGA, per germline. The V end was cut by 5 bases, the J end by 5 bases, with 16 bases between. This CDR3 contains 14 residues. The DNA of the CDR3 is TGTGCCAGCAGCAGAGCAGGGCCTGGGGACGAGCAGTACTTC. Translation gives CASSRAGPGDEQYF.

This clonotype was picked up many times. The rearrangement uses TRBV29-1 and TRBJ1-1; D perhaps matches TRBD1 (6 bases). Trimming shortened V by 7 bases and J by 4 bases, and 22 bases separated the two germline ends. CDR1 and CDR2 (germline): SQVTM, ANQGSEA. The CDR3 covers 15 residues. CDR3 loop: CSALGEGGGGTEAFF. CDR3 in DNA: TGCAGCGCCCTGGGAGAGGGAGGGGGGGGCACTGAAGCTTTCTTT.

The chain recombines TRBV9 with TRBJ1-2; 8 bases are a match to TRBD1. Germline assignment: CDR1 SGDLS and CDR2 YYNGEE. The CDR3 extends over 14 amino acids. V shed 3 bases and J 4 bases; nucleotides not matched to a gene: 5. CDR3 sequence (DNA): TGTGCCAGCAGCGGCCAGGACAGGGCCTATGGCTACACCTTC. This codes for CASSGQDRAYGYTF.

Turning to this clonotype: Germline is not matched at one junction end, which may reflect a read error. This chain connects TRBV5-5 to TRBJ2-5; TRBD1 agrees at 12 bases. This CDR3 has 17 residues. Germline lookup yields CDR1 SGHKS and CDR2 YYEKEE (reference sequence). The CDR3 reads CASSPPPGQGAEETQYF. DNA for the CDR3: TGCGCCAGCAGCCCACCCCCGGGACAGGGGGCGGAAGAGACCCAGTACTTC.

J is TRBJ1-2 and V is TRBV6-1; D unclear. Trimming took off 6 bases at V and 4 bases at J, with 12 bases between the two ends. This CDR3 is 13 amino acids long. Looked up from germline, CDR1 is MNHNS and CDR2 is SASEGT. The CDR3 DNA is TGTGCCAGCAGCCAGACGCTCTTCTATGGCTACACCTTC. Protein product: CASSQTLFYGYTF.

This clonotype has ten or more counts. The CDR3 is CASTHTGGRNTIYF. In nucleotides, the CDR3 is TGTGCCAGCACCCATACAGGGGGCCGAAACACCATATATTTT. This chain connects TRBV7-2 to TRBJ1-3; 9 bases agree with TRBD1. The CDR3 contains 14 residues. Germline CDR1 and CDR2: SGHTA and FQGNSA. Unmatched junction bases numbered 6, after V lost 7 bases and J lost 5 bases.

This clonotype was recorded at least ten times. The chain joins TRBV19 to TRBJ1-1; D is possibly TRBD1 (5 bases). Per the germline V gene, CDR1 is LNHDA and CDR2 is SQIVND (reference sequence). CDR3 length: 14 residues. Trimming removed 3 bases at V and 4 bases at J, with 12 bases between. CDR3 amino acids: CASSIKGRGTEAFF. Here the CDR3 DNA reads TGTGCCAGTAGTATCAAGGGGCGAGGCACTGAAGCTTTCTTT.

The chain joins TRBV6-5 to TRBJ1-5, with D hard to call. CDR1 is MNHEY, CDR2 SVGAGI, per germline. The CDR3 totals 13 residues. Trimming stripped 6 bases from V and 0 bases from J, with 6 bases between. In DNA, the CDR3 is TGTGCCAGCAGGGTCAATAGCAATCAGCCCCAGCATTTT. The encoded protein is CASRVNSNQPQHF.

J is TRBJ1-4 and V is TRBV10-3, with 10 bases matching TRBD1. The V and J ends lost 6 bases and 5 bases, in that order; junction bases with no gene match: 6. Germline V CDR1 and CDR2: ENHRY, SYGVKD. The CDR3 consists of 15 residues. The CDR3 loop is CAISGTGAMNEKLFF. The CDR3 nucleotides are TGTGCCATCAGCGGGACAGGGGCCATGAATGAAAAACTGTTTTTT.

Only one count was recorded for this clonotype. Compared with germline, one end of the junction differs, possibly owing to a read error. This chain connects TRBV7-9 to TRBJ2-7; 9 nucleotides line up with TRBD1. The CDR3 contains 15 residues. Germline CDR1 is SEHNR and CDR2 is FQNEAQ (reference sequence). The CDR3 protein is CASSSGQGGHNEQYF. CDR3 in DNA: TGTGCTAGCAGCTCGGGACAGGGAGGACACAATGAGCAGTACTTC.

This chain connects TRBV7-2 to TRBJ2-6, with D perhaps TRBD2 (6 bases). V was clipped by 5 bases and J by 0 bases, with 20 bases between them. Germline lookup yields CDR1 SGHTA and CDR2 FQGNSA. This CDR3 is 19 amino acids long. CDR3 DNA sequence: TGTGCCAGCAGCCCCCAAAGAGGGGACTTATTCTCTGGGGCCAACGTCCTGACTTTC. It specifies CASSPQRGDLFSGANVLTF.

Points on this clonotype: The CDR3 does not close with the conserved phenylalanine or tryptophan, likely indicating a read error. The gene calls are TRBV24-1 and TRBJ2-5, with TRBD2 matching over 8 bases. The germline V gene encodes CDR1 KGHDR and CDR2 SFDVKD. J gave up 3 bases and V 0 bases, and 5 bases lay outside the gene matches. This CDR3 region has 16 residues. CDR3: CATSDLRRGGEETQYL. Here the CDR3 DNA reads TGTGCCACCAGTGATTTGCGTCGGGGGGGAGAAGAGACCCAGTACCTC.

The chain employs TRBV6-2 or TRBV6-3 and TRBJ1-5; D is unresolved. Germline CDR1 is MNHEY and CDR2 is SVGEGT. V was pared by 2 bases and J by 9 bases, with 14 bases between. The CDR3 has 14 residues. CDR3 sequence (DNA): TGTGCCAGCAGTTACGGACGTGGGGTTCGGCCCCAGCATTTT. It encodes CASSYGRGVRPQHF.

There are many counts of this clonotype. The V gene is TRBV5-1, the J gene TRBJ2-7; 9 nucleotides agree with TRBD1. The trim removed 0 bases at V and 7 bases at J, leaving 11 bases unmatched. The V gene's germline CDR1 is SGHRS and CDR2 YFSETQ. This CDR3 has 16 residues. Here the CDR3 DNA reads TGCGCCAGCAGCTTGGTCTGGACAGGGGAGGAAGAAGAGCAGTACTTC. It codes for CASSLVWTGEEEEQYF.